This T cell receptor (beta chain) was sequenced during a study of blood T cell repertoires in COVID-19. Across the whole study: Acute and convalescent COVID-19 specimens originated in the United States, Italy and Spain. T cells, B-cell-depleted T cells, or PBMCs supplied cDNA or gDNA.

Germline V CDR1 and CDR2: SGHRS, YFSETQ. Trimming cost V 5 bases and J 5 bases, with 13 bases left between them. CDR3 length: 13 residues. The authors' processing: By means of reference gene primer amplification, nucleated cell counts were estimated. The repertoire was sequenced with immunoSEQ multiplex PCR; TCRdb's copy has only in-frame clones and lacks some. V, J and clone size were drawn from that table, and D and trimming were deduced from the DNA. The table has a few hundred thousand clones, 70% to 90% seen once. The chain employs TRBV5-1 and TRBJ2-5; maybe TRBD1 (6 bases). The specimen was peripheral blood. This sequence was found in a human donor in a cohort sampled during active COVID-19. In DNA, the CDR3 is TGCGCCAGCAGGTTGAGGGGGTTGGAGACCCAGTACTTC. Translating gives CASRLRGLETQYF.